Sequencing of this T cell receptor beta chain was carried out in a study of cytomegalovirus exposure and HLA in healthy donors. Study-level results: Most sequenced TCRs were rare (though some public TCRs occurred in many donors). Published work reported that the classifier diagnosed cytomegalovirus status with high specificity and sensitivity. The finding came from a later analysis; first-cohort TCR clusters tended to co-occur in the 95 to 150 validation repertoires.

Points on this clone: Its target is unknown.

Sequencing used immunoSEQ multiplex PCR; TCRdb keeps in-frame clones, though not all of them. In the table there are over 200,000 clones, 87% of which are singletons. The ends lost 0 bases at V and 3 bases at J; junction bases unmatched: 9. This CDR3 has 18 residues. The germline CDR1 and CDR2 sequences are SGHTA and FQGTGA. The donors were members of the validation cohort comprising over 100 subjects, separate from the roughly 640-subject first cohort. V and J are TRBV7-3 and TRBJ2-7; TRBD1 matches 12 bases. The specimen sequenced was PBMCs. This receptor was obtained from a woman aged 18-29 years in good health and CMV-seropositive. The CDR3, as DNA: TGTGCCAGCAGCTTAACGCGGGGACAGGGGGCCCCGAACTACGAGCAGTACTTC. This translates into CASSLTRGQGAPNYEQYF.